This TCR beta chain is from a study of radiotherapy plus CTLA-4 blockade in lung cancer. Regarding the study as a whole: Blood-borne expansion of tumor-derived TCR clones followed radiotherapy plus ipilimumab. The best predictor of response was reported to be early blood T cell clone dynamics, with interferon-beta.

Sequencing used immunoSEQ multiplex PCR; TCRdb keeps in-frame clones, though not all of them. The sample contains about 86,000 clones, around 83% of which appear only once. Receiving focal radiation plus CTLA-4 blockade with ipilimumab were patients who had chemo-refractory metastatic non-small-cell lung cancer. V shed 5 bases, J shed 4 bases, and the junction held 2 bases outside the gene matches. The germline V gene has CDR1 MNHEY and CDR2 SVGAGI. The CDR3 length is 13 residues. On this clone itself: Its target is not known.

The sample in question was peripheral blood, obtained from a patient treated with radiotherapy plus ipilimumab. The V call is TRBV6-5, the J call TRBJ1-2; TRBD1 matches at 9 bases. The receptor comes from a human donor with non-small cell lung cancer who had stable disease on radiotherapy plus ipilimumab. DNA for the CDR3: TGTGCCAGCAGTGGACAGGGGATCTATGGCTACACCTTC. Protein product: CASSGQGIYGYTF.